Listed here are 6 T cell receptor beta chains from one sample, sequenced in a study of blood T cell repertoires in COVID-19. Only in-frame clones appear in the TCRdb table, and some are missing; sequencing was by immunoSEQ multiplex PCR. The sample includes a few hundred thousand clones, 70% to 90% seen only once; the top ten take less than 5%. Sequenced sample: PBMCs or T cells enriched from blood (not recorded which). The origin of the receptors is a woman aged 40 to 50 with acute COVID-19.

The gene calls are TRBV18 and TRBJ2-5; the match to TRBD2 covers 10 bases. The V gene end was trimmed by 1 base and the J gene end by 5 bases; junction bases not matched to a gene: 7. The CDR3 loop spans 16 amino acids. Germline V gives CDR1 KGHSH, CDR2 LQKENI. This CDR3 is CASSPLPRAGGETQYF. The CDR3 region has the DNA TGTGCCAGCTCACCACTTCCCCGAGCGGGAGGGGAGACCCAGTACTTC. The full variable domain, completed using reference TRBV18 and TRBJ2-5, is NAGVMQNPRHLVRRRGQEARLRCSPMKGHSHVYWYRQLPEEGLKFMVYLQKENIIDESGMPKERFSAEFPKEGPSILRIQQVVRGDSAAYFCASSPLPRAGGETQYFGPGTRLLVL.

CDR3 coding DNA: TGTGCCAGCAGCCAGGGGAGCGGAAACACCATATATTTT. Protein sequence: CASSQGSGNTIYF. The chain recombines TRBV3-1 (or the pseudogene TRBV3-2) with TRBJ1-3; no firm D call. V was trimmed by 3 bases and J by 4 bases, leaving 7 bases between them. CDR1 LGHDT and CDR2 YNNKEL come from the germline V gene (reference sequence). The CDR3 sequence is 13 residues long.

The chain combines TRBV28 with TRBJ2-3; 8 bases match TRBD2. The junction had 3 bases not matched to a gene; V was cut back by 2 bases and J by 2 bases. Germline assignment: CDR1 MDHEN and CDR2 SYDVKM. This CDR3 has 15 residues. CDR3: CASSLDGRATDTQYF. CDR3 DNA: TGTGCCAGCAGTTTAGACGGGAGGGCCACAGATACGCAGTATTTT.

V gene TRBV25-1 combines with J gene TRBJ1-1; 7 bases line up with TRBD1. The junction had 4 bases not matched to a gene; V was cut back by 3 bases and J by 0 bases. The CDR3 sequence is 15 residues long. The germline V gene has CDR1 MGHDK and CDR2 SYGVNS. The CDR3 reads CASSETGRMNTEAFF. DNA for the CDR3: TGTGCCAGCAGTGAGACAGGGCGCATGAACACTGAAGCTTTCTTT.

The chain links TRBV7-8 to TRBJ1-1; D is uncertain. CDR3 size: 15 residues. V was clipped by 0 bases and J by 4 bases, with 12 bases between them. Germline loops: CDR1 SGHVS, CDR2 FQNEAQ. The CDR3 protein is CASSLAWAAGTEAFF. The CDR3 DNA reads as TGTGCCAGCAGCTTAGCGTGGGCTGCGGGCACTGAAGCTTTCTTT. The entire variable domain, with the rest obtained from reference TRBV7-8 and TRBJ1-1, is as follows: GAGVSQSPRYKVAKRGQDVALRCDPISGHVSLFWYQQALGQGPEFLTYFQNEAQLDKSGLPSDRFFAERPEGSVSTLKIQRTQQEDSAVYLCASSLAWAAGTEAFFGQGTRLTVV.

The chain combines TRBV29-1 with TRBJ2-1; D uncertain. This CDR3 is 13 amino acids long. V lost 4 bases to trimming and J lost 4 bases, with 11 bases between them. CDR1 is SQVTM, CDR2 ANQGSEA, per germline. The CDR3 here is CSVGQPTYNEQFF. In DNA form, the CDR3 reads TGCAGCGTTGGGCAGCCGACTTACAATGAGCAGTTCTTC.